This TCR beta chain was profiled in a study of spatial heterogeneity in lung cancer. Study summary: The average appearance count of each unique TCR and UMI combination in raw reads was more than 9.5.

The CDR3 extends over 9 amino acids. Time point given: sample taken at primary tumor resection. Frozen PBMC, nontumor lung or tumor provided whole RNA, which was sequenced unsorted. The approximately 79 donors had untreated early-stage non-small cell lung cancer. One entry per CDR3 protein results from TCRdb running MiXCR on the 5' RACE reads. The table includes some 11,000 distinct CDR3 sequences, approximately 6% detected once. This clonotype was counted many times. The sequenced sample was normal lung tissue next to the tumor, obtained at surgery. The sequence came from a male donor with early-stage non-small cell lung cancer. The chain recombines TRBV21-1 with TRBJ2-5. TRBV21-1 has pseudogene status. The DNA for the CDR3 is TGTGGGAGTTTGGAGACCCAGTACTTC. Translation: CGSLETQYF.